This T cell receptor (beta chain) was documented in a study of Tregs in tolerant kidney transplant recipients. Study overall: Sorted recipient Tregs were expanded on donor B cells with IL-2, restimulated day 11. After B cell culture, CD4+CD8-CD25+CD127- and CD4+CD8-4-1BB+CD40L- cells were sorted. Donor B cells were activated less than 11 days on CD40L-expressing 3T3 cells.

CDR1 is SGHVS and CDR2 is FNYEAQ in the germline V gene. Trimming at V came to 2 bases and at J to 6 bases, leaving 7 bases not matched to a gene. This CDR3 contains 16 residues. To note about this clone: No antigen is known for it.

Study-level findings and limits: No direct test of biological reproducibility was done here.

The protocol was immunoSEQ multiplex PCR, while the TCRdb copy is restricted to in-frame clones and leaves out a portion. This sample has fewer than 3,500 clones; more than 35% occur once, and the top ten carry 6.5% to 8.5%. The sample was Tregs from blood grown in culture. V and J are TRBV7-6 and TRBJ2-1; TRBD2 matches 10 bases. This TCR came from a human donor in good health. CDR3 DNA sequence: TGTGCCAGCAGCTTAAGAGCGGGAGGGGAACGCAATGAGCAGTTCTTC. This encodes CASSLRAGGERNEQFF.